This TCR beta chain was identified in a study of shared clonotypes between healthy human individuals (dated by TCRdb to about 2020). The study in broad terms: The cohort comprised two women and a few men aged 18 to 49 years. Blood TCR repertoires of five healthy adults were deeply sequenced to estimate repertoire size and the extent of clonotype sharing between individuals. To increase sequencing depth and limit assay-specific biases, different laboratories used diverse techniques to prepare libraries and sequence TCR repertoires. For each donor, CD4 naive and CD4 memory were each run on three plates, CD8 naive on two plates, and CD8 memory on one plate. Per donor, leukapheresis produced somewhere between about 0.9 and 9 billion PBMCs. Broader findings and caveats from the paper: Incomplete sequencing was indicated by rarefaction of sorted-subset datasets, despite the large sequencing depth. Based on pairwise subsampling, the degree of clonotype sharing among donors was expected to be affected by sequencing depth. Higher generation probabilities were observed for clonotypes shared by all four sorted-subset donors than for non-shared clonotypes. The small number of donors limited the genetic and exposure-history diversity represented. When a few donors were compared, the shared fraction of clonotypes was around 5% for naive CD4, 3% to 4% for naive CD8, about 2.5% for memory CD4, and 0.4% for memory CD8. Sampling was limited to blood, and TCR repertoires in tissue likely differ from TCR repertoires in blood. Larger estimated clonotype richness was generally found for naive subsets than for memory subsets.

Using the deep immunoSEQ assay, TCR CDR3 regions were amplified from genomic DNA by multiplex PCR. Extracted genomic DNA from each cell subset was spread evenly across all wells of several immunoSEQ 96-well plates, with each plate serving as a replicate. For sorted subsets, roughly 200 ng of genomic DNA, equivalent to roughly 33,000 T cell genomes, went into each replicate PCR. The purified libraries were quantified using a Qubit 3.0 fluorometer, sized with a Bioanalyzer 2100, and then quantified again using the KAPA Library Quantification kit. Each immunoSEQ 96-well plate was sequenced on its own single-read 150-cycle Illumina NextSeq 550 flow cell. Per the authors' processing: Because the immunoSEQ output held only junctional sequences and lacked quality scores, the filtering could not match the filtering applied to full-length reads. Sequences were annotated with PyIR, a Python wrapper for IgBLAST v1.9, using IMGT germline references to assign V/J genes and CDR3. Any read was removed if the V/J assignment was weak (E-value above 1e-6), the CDR3 was missing, or the read contained stop codons, out-of-frame junctions, or ambiguous translated residues. V3J clonotypes were defined as sequences sharing an identical inferred V gene, J gene, and CDR3 amino acid sequence. Percentage overlap between repertoires was computed as shared unique clonotypes divided by the size of the smaller repertoire. Three approaches were used to assess repertoire richness: RTK rarefaction, the Chao1 estimator, and Recon v2.1 estimates of unobserved clonotypes. Generation probabilities for all TCRbeta clonotypes obtained by the gDNA method from a few donors were computed using OLGA. In TCRdb, the immuneACCESS table is reduced to in-frame sequences with V and J assigned. These tables do not hold every clone; where another copy was compared, an unresolved V gene accounts for under half, and the others remain unexplained. V, J and clone size are taken as reported in that table, and D and trimming were inferred from the DNA itself. The sample has around 750,000 clones on record, 74% of them singletons. The ten largest make up over 1.5% of the sample.

Germline trimming: 0 bases from V, 4 bases from J; junction bases outside gene matches: 5. Measured from the cysteine to the phenylalanine, the CDR3 is 16 residues long. Only CDR3 DNA remains: 48 bases, in frame from the first base. The germline V gene yields SGHRS for CDR1 and YFSETQ for CDR2. Healthy HIV-negative adults with no recently reported acute infections or vaccinations were included as donors. All donors were Caucasian adults living in Nashville, Tennessee, USA. CD4+ T cells were enriched by magnetic negative selection; naive cells were then positively selected on CD45RA, and the negative fraction formed the memory subset. Blood was obtained by leukapheresis, after which PBMCs were separated by Ficoll-Histopaque density gradient centrifugation and cryopreserved in liquid nitrogen vapor phase. Analytical flow cytometry was used to check the purity and quantity of each magnetically sorted T cell population. Genomic DNA was isolated from each sorted fraction and quantified by UV absorbance on a Nanodrop 2000c.

Comments on this clone: What this receptor recognizes is not known. Nothing much larger sits one base from this clone, and base qualities are not available.

This receptor chain uses TRBV5-1 and TRBJ2-5; a stretch of 11 junction bases matches TRBD2. This receptor was obtained from a woman aged 30 to 39 in good health. The sample comprised memory CD4+ T cells sorted from blood. In light of the paper, this sample's cell subset or site label describes: CD45RA-negative fraction. The sequenced DNA is TGCGCCAGCAGCTTGGGTGGGACTAGCGGATTAGAGACCCAGTACTTC. This encodes CASSLGGTSGLETQYF.